This T cell receptor (beta chain) was captured in a study of T cells in Graves' hyperthyroidism and ophthalmopathy. An approximately 10 ml volume of fresh peripheral blood provided the PBMCs. RNA transcripts yielded amplified TCR beta CDR3 regions. Carried out on the TCR CDR3, a first-round RT-PCR used the HTBI primer set. TCRdb re-called the multiplex PCR reads with MiXCR, one entry per CDR3 protein. The table includes 250,000 to 400,000 distinct CDR3 sequences, approximately 13% detected once. With V trimmed by 5 bases and J by 5 bases, 6 bases remained unmatched. The CDR3 is made up of 14 amino acids. CDR1 is DFQATT, CDR2 SNEGSKA, per germline (reference sequence).

The sample consisted of blood. This receptor was obtained from a woman aged 40 to 55 with Graves' ophthalmopathy. The chain joins TRBV20-1 to TRBJ2-3, with TRBD2 identical over 11 bases. The CDR3 loop reads CSAPLAGVLDTQYF. The CDR3 bases are TGCAGTGCTCCACTAGCGGGGGTTTTAGATACGCAGTATTTT.